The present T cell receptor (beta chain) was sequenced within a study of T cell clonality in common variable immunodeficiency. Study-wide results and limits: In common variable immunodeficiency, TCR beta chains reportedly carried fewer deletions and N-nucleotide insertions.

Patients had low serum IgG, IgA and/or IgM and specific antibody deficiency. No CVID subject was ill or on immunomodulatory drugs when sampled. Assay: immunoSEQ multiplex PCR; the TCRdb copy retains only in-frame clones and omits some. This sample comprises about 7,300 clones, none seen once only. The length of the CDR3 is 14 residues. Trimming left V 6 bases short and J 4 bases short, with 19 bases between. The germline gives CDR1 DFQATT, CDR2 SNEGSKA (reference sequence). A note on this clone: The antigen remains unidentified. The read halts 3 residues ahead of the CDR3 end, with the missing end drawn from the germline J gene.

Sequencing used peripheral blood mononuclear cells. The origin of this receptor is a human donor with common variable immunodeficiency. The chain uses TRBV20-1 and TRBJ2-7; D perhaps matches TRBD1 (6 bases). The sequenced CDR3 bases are TGCAGTGCGAGCCGGGACCAGGGGTGGTACGAG. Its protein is CSASRDQGWYE. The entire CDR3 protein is CSASRDQGWYEQYF.